These 19 T cell receptor beta chains originate from one sample sequenced in a study of metastatic and nonmetastatic thyroid tumors. TCRdb reassembled clones from the PCR reads with MiXCR. The sample includes around 19,000 clones, roughly 31% seen only once; the top ten take approximately 14%. No treatment had been given to any patient before thyroid surgery. Input material: blood. Source of these receptors: a female donor with papillary thyroid cancer or a benign thyroid nodule (not recorded which). Some clones in this sample may be carry-over from other donors' samples.

Notes on this clone: The junction does not match germline at one end; this may be a read error. J is TRBJ2-3 and V is TRBV7-8; D not resolved. Germline values: CDR1 SGHVS, CDR2 FQNEAQ. The CDR3 runs 16 residues. The CDR3 DNA follows: TGTGCCAACAGCAATATGGAGACGAGCAGCACAGATACGCAGTATTTT. This translates into CANSNMETSSTDTQYF.

At least ten counts were recorded for this clone. J is TRBJ1-2 and V is TRBV4-3; 9 nucleotides line up with TRBD1. Per germline, CDR1 LGHNA and CDR2 YSLEER. V shed 0 bases, J shed 4 bases, and the junction held 3 bases outside the gene matches. The CDR3 spans 15 residues. The DNA of the CDR3 is TGCGCCAGCAGCCAAGATCGACAGGGGGGCTATGGCTACACCTTC. It specifies CASSQDRQGGYGYTF.

At least ten counts were recorded for this clone. Since a much larger clone is just one base distant, this may be a read error. V is TRBV4-1 and J is TRBJ2-1, with TRBD1 identical over 12 bases. The CDR3 sequence is 16 residues long. CDR1 is MGHRA and CDR2 is YSYEKL in the germline V gene. The CDR3 nucleotides read TGCGCCAGCAGCCAAAACCCCGGGACAGGGGGCAATGAGCAGCTCTTC. This sequence encodes CASSQNPGTGGNEQLF.

This clone was observed many times. The chain joins TRBV11-1 to TRBJ2-3, with 8 bases that match TRBD2. Unmatched junction bases numbered 5, after V lost 3 bases and J lost 0 bases. Germline loops: CDR1 SGHAT, CDR2 FQDESV (reference sequence). This CDR3 has 16 amino acids. This CDR3 reads CASSLVSGRSTDTQYF. For the CDR3, the DNA is TGTGCCAGCAGCTTGGTCAGCGGGAGAAGCACAGATACGCAGTATTTT.

V usage is TRBV3-1 and J usage is TRBJ2-7; 11 nucleotides align to TRBD2. Trimming removed 3 bases from V and 4 bases from J; junction bases left unmatched: 8. CDR3 length: 16 residues. Germline V gene lookup returns CDR1 LGHDT and CDR2 YNNKEL (reference sequence). Written as DNA, the CDR3 is TGTGCCAGCAGCCACTCGGGGACTAGCGGAACGTACGAGCAGTACTTC. Amino acids: CASSHSGTSGTYEQYF.

This clone was counted between two and nine times. The CDR3 here is CASSLGQAPEEQYF. CDR3 DNA: TGTGCCAGCAGTTTAGGGCAGGCTCCCGAAGAGCAGTACTTC. The gene calls are TRBV28 and TRBJ2-7; no definite D call. The CDR3 totals 14 residues. The ends were cut back, 2 bases at V and 7 bases at J, with 15 bases in the middle. Germline V CDR1 and CDR2: MDHEN, SYDVKM.

The chain couples TRBV25-1 to TRBJ2-7, with TRBD2 matching 7 bases. The germline V gene encodes CDR1 MGHDK and CDR2 SYGVNS. J was trimmed by 5 bases and V by 3 bases; bases with no gene match: 10. The CDR3 has 15 amino acids. CDR3 DNA sequence: TGTGCCAGCAGTGAGGCAGGCGGGAGAGACCACGAGCAGTACTTC. Residues: CASSEAGGRDHEQYF.

The chain employs TRBV30 and TRBJ1-6; D gene unclear. This CDR3 spans 13 amino acids. The V and J ends lost 4 bases and 0 bases respectively, with 4 bases between them. Germline V gives CDR1 GTSNPN, CDR2 SVGIG (reference sequence). The CDR3 region has the DNA TGTGCCTGGACGGGCTCCTATAATTCACCCCTCCACTTT. The encoded protein is CAWTGSYNSPLHF.

By frequency in the sample, this clone is medium-sized. The genes are TRBV4-3 and TRBJ2-1, with D uncertain. The CDR3 has 13 amino acids. V lost 0 bases and J 8 bases, leaving 8 bases between the germline ends. The V gene's germline CDR1 is LGHNA and CDR2 YSLEER. The CDR3 DNA follows: TGCGCCAGCAGCCAAGAAACGGGCGATGAGCAGTTCTTC. Its translation is CASSQETGDEQFF.

This clone was seen more than once but under ten times. The conserved phenylalanine or tryptophan is not found at the CDR3 terminus, so this likely reflects a read error. The chain employs TRBV6-1 and TRBJ2-7; perhaps TRBD1 as D (7 bases). The CDR3 runs to 13 residues. The germline V gene encodes CDR1 MNHNS and CDR2 SASEGT. With 6 bases removed from V and 6 bases from J, the gap between germline ends came to 15 bases. The CDR3 region is CASRGGQFGEQYL. As DNA, the CDR3 is TGTGCCAGCAGGGGGGGACAGTTTGGCGAGCAGTACCTC.

This rearrangement joins TRBV28 to TRBJ2-7; 7 nucleotides agree with TRBD1. The ends lost 5 bases at V and 4 bases at J; junction bases unmatched: 5. The CDR3 extends over 13 amino acids. Germline CDR1 is MDHEN and CDR2 is SYDVKM. The CDR3 region has the DNA TGTGCCAGCAGTCCCGGGGACAGTTACGAGCAGTACGTC. Translation: CASSPGDSYEQYV.

By share, this clone counts as medium-sized. The rearrangement links TRBV7-9 to TRBJ2-7; 15 bases align to TRBD2. The CDR3 extends over 19 amino acids. J was trimmed by 4 bases and V by 3 bases; bases with no gene match: 13. Germline V gene sequence: CDR1 SEHNR, CDR2 FQNEAQ (reference sequence). This chain's CDR3 is CASSFHGLAGGRYVYEQYF. The CDR3 bases are TGTGCCAGCAGCTTCCACGGACTAGCGGGGGGGCGGTACGTGTACGAGCAGTACTTC.

This clone is labeled medium-sized. The J gene is TRBJ2-7, the V gene TRBV7-2; TRBD2 matches 13 bases. In germline, CDR1 is SGHTA, CDR2 FQGNSA. After removal of 0 bases from V and 5 bases from J, the junction contained 1 base not matched to a gene. This CDR3 region has 15 residues. The CDR3 sequence is CASSLAGLAGNEQYF. The CDR3 bases are TGTGCCAGCAGCTTAGCGGGACTAGCGGGGAACGAGCAGTACTTC.

This clone was counted at least ten times. The CDR3 loop is CASTTLGLPETQYF. The CDR3, as DNA: TGTGCCAGCACTACGCTGGGGCTTCCGGAGACCCAGTACTTC. The rearrangement uses TRBV25-1 and TRBJ2-5; D is perhaps TRBD1 (5 bases). The V and J ends lost 7 bases and 5 bases respectively, with 17 bases between them. In germline, CDR1 is MGHDK, CDR2 SYGVNS. The CDR3 is 14 amino acids. The full variable domain, in which reference TRBV25-1 and TRBJ2-5 provide the parts outside the CDR3, is EADIYQTPRYLVIGTGKKITLECSQTMGHDKMYWYQQDPGMELHLIHYSYGVNSTEKGDLSSESTVSRIRTEHFPLTLESARPSHTSQYLCASTTLGLPETQYFGPGTRLLVL.

The chain combines TRBV2 with TRBJ2-5; D not resolved. The V gene lost 7 bases and the J gene lost 0 bases, with 3 bases spanning the gap. Germline lookup yields CDR1 SNHLY and CDR2 FYNNEI. This CDR3 spans 11 amino acids. CDR3 nucleotides: TGTGCCAGCAAATACCAAGAGACCCAGTACTTC. The encoded protein is CASKYQETQYF.

This clone came up many times. The rearrangement links TRBV28 to TRBJ1-3; 9 positions agree with TRBD1. CDR3 length equals 17 residues. The junction had 11 bases not matched to a gene; V was cut back by 6 bases and J by 2 bases. Germline V CDR1 and CDR2: MDHEN, SYDVKM. In DNA form, the CDR3 reads TGTGCCAGCAGCACCCCCGCCGGGACAGGGACTGGAAACACCATATATTTT. This encodes CASSTPAGTGTGNTIYF.

This clone qualifies as medium-sized (0.01 to 0.1%). The chain recombines TRBV27 with TRBJ2-7; 9 bases map to TRBD2. The J segment lost 2 bases and the V segment lost 7 bases, leaving 6 bases of the junction unmatched. The CDR3 consists of 14 residues. CDR1 and CDR2 (germline): MNHEY, SMNVEV (reference sequence). CDR3 coding DNA: TGTGCCAGCAAAACAAGACTAGCGGCCTACGAGCAGTACTTC. Its translation is CASKTRLAAYEQYF.

This clone was picked up many times. The genes are TRBV29-1 and TRBJ2-3; 14 bases fit TRBD2. J lost 0 bases, V lost 6 bases, and 8 bases had no gene match. There are 17 residues in the CDR3. The V gene's germline CDR1 is SQVTM and CDR2 ANQGSEA. The CDR3 spells CSVPGTSGGSSTDTQYF. The CDR3 nucleotides read TGCAGCGTGCCCGGGACTAGCGGGGGAAGTAGCACAGATACGCAGTATTTT.

In this sample, this clone is medium-sized (0.01 to 0.1%). The chain couples TRBV5-1 to TRBJ2-1; 13 bases align to TRBD2. This CDR3 contains 18 residues. J gave up 5 bases and V 2 bases, and 10 bases lay outside the gene matches. The germline V gene has CDR1 SGHRS and CDR2 YFSETQ. The CDR3 bases are TGCGCCAGCAGCTTAGGACTAGCGGGAGTACCCATTAACAATGAGCAGTTCTTC. Translating it yields CASSLGLAGVPINNEQFF.